A selection of T cell receptor beta chains follows, all from one sample in a study of HIV-infected patients and healthy controls. In TCRdb, the 5' RACE reads were re-called with MiXCR into one record per CDR3 protein. The table shows approximately 64,000 distinct CDR3 sequences, with 15% to 20% occurring only once. The material sequenced was CD4+ T cells from blood. The receptors originated from a human donor in good health. Both conserved end residues are part of each CDR3. D genes are given only for firm matches. Clone size is given for some rows only: seen once, a few or many times, or a class if the clone is expanded.

D gene,clone size,J gene,V gene,CDR3 DNA,CDR3 protein
-,once,TRBJ2-1,TRBV10-3,TGTGCCTCACGCCAAGGACTCTCCTACAATGAGCAGTTCTTC,CASRQGLSYNEQFF
TRBD1,-,TRBJ1-2,TRBV6-6,TGTGCCACGGACAGGGGTGTCGGCACCTTC,CATDRGVGTF
TRBD1,many,TRBJ1-6,TRBV28,TGTGCCAGCAGTTTCTCGGGACAGAGACCCCTCCACTTT,CASSFSGQRPLHF
TRBD2,many,TRBJ2-4,TRBV6-2/TRBV6-3,TGTGCCAGCAGTCGCGGGGGGCTAGCCAAAAACATTCAGTACTTC,CASSRGGLAKNIQYF
-,few,TRBJ2-1,TRBV20-1,TGCAGTGCTCAAACAGGGCTCAGCTCCTACAATGAGCAGTTCTTC,CSAQTGLSSYNEQFF
TRBD2,few,TRBJ2-1,TRBV4-1,TGCGCCAGCAGGACAGGACTAGCGGGAGACAATGAGCAGTTCTTC,CASRTGLAGDNEQFF
-,many,TRBJ1-1,TRBV29-1,TGCAGCGTTGCGCACAGAATGAACACTGAAGCTTTCTTT,CSVAHRMNTEAFF
TRBD1,-,TRBJ1-2,TRBV18,TGTGCCAGCTCACCAGAGGGACAGGGAAGTGGCTACACCTTC,CASSPEGQGSGYTF
-,many,TRBJ1-2,TRBV6-5,TGTGCCAGCAGTTACGGGGGTGGCTACACCTTC,CASSYGGGYTF
-,few,TRBJ2-1,TRBV18,TGTGCCAGCTCACCAGGGAGCGAGTCCTACAATGAGCAGTTCTTC,CASSPGSESYNEQFF
TRBD2,many,TRBJ2-7,TRBV11-3,TGTGCCAGCAGCCGGACGGGGGGGGACTACGAGCAGTACTTC,CASSRTGGDYEQYF
-,few,TRBJ1-1,TRBV7-2,TGTGCCAGCAGCTTAGCTAGGAATCAGGGTTCGGCTTTCTTT,CASSLARNQGSAFF
-,few,TRBJ1-1,TRBV29-1,TGCAGCGTTGGGGCGGAGGAAGCTTTCTTT,CSVGAEEAFF
-,-,TRBJ2-3,TRBV20-1,TGCAGTGCTAAGGTACACGGCACAGATACGCAGTATTTT,CSAKVHGTDTQYF
-,many,TRBJ2-3,TRBV24-1,TGTGCCACCAGTGATTTCGTCACAGATACGCAGTATTTT,CATSDFVTDTQYF
-,many,TRBJ2-7,TRBV11-2,TGTGCCAGCAGCCTCCTAGCGACCCTCCAGTTTTACGAGCAGTACTTC,CASSLLATLQFYEQYF
TRBD2,many,TRBJ2-6,TRBV2,TGTGCCAGCAGTGTAGCGGGGGCGCTTGGGGCCAACGTCCTGACTTTC,CASSVAGALGANVLTF
-,-,TRBJ1-1,TRBV20-1,TGCAGTGCTCAGCCGCAGTCGGGCACTGAAGCTTTCTTT,CSAQPQSGTEAFF
TRBD1,many,TRBJ1-5,TRBV7-9,TGTGCCAGCACTCCAGGGGGCGCGGGGAATCAGCCCCAGCATTTT,CASTPGGAGNQPQHF
TRBD1,few,TRBJ2-1,TRBV6-6,TGTGCCAGCAGTTACCCGGGACAGGGGTCGGTCAATGAGCAGTTCTTC,CASSYPGQGSVNEQFF
-,few,TRBJ1-1,TRBV5-4,TGTGCCAGCAGCTTGGGCAGGCAACTGAACACTGAAGCTTTCTTT,CASSLGRQLNTEAFF
-,-,TRBJ2-5,TRBV18,TGTGCCAGCTCACCATCTGACTCAAGCCAAGAGACCCAGTACTTC,CASSPSDSSQETQYF
-,-,TRBJ1-2,TRBV2,TGTGCCAGCAGGGTTGACATCTATGGCTACACCTTC,CASRVDIYGYTF
TRBD2,-,TRBJ2-3,TRBV20-1,TGCAGTGCTGGAGTGAGCGGGAGAAAGACAGATACGCAGTATTTT,CSAGVSGRKTDTQYF